One and the same sample provided the 11 T cell receptor beta chains below, sequenced in a study of CD8 T cells in ankylosing spondylitis (dated by TCRdb to 2016 to 2017). General study outcomes and caveats: A TCR beta motif made up of several highly homologous amino acid variants appeared to be characteristic of blood from ankylosing spondylitis patients.

The antigens for these receptors are not known. Library construction relied on 5' RACE. Instrument on record: Illumina HiSeq 2500. TCRdb trimmed public reads at Q25 via fastp, called clones via MiXCR and kept in-frame beta chains. Each entry is one CDR3 protein sequence, shown with its most common DNA and genes. The sample table contains about 220,000 distinct CDR3 sequences; only one count was recorded for around 16% of them. Roughly 43% of the sample belongs to the ten largest clones. Sequenced: blood, either unsorted or a sorted T cell fraction (not recorded which). The receptor set was obtained from a male donor with ankylosing spondylitis.

In this sample, this clonotype turned up many times. The chain employs TRBV29-1 and TRBJ2-7; D may be TRBD1 (6 bases). CDR1 is SQVTM, CDR2 ANQGSEA, per germline. The CDR3 loop spans 15 amino acids. V was trimmed by 0 bases and J by 6 bases, leaving 18 bases between them. The CDR3 sequence: CSVEDWGQGKFEQYF. The CDR3 nucleotides are TGCAGCGTTGAAGATTGGGGCCAGGGGAAGTTCGAGCAGTACTTC.

This clonotype has at least ten counts. V gene TRBV4-1 combines with J gene TRBJ1-1; D is ambiguous. V was cut by 5 bases and J by 3 bases, with 16 bases left in between. The CDR3 has 15 amino acids. Germline-derived CDR1 and CDR2 are MGHRA and YSYEKL. CDR3 DNA: TGCGCCAGCAGCGAGACCCCAGGCGTGGACACTGAAGCTTTCTTT. It specifies CASSETPGVDTEAFF.

The genes are TRBV15 and TRBJ2-7, with D possibly matching TRBD2 (6 bases). The CDR3 is 14 residues long. V dropped 5 bases and J dropped 3 bases, with 14 bases sitting between them. Per germline, CDR1 LNHNV and CDR2 YYDKDF (reference sequence). The CDR3 protein is CATSDLGGSYEQYF. The CDR3 DNA reads TGTGCCACCAGCGACTTGGGGGGTAGCTACGAGCAGTACTTC.

This clonotype was detected only a few times. The rearrangement uses TRBV24-1 and TRBJ2-3; the D is unclear. The germline V gene encodes CDR1 KGHDR and CDR2 SFDVKD. Trimming took 3 bases from V and 0 from J, leaving 18 bases between them. This CDR3 has 18 amino acids. CDR3 sequence: CATSDIHTDPFSTDTQYF. CDR3 in DNA: TGTGCCACCAGTGATATTCATACGGACCCGTTTAGCACAGATACGCAGTATTTT.

The J gene is TRBJ1-5, the V gene TRBV4-3; D perhaps matches TRBD1 (5 bases). There are 15 residues in the CDR3. Germline values: CDR1 LGHNA, CDR2 YSLEER. V was cut by 0 bases and J by 5 bases, with 11 bases left in between. CDR3 amino acids: CASSQDRGRDQPQHF. Written as DNA, the CDR3 is TGCGCCAGCAGCCAAGATCGGGGCAGGGATCAGCCCCAGCATTTT.

V gene TRBV7-2 combines with J gene TRBJ1-5; a possible D gene is TRBD1 (6 bases). The CDR3 is 16 residues long. The ends were cut back, 1 base at V and 5 bases at J, with 15 bases in the middle. Germline-derived CDR1 and CDR2 are SGHTA and FQGNSA. The CDR3 region has the DNA TGTGCCAGCAGCTTAGAAAGTGGGGCAGGGGATCAGCCCCAGCATTTT. Protein sequence: CASSLESGAGDQPQHF.

This clonotype was seen a handful of times. This sequence joins TRBV7-9 and TRBJ2-7, with 7 positions matching TRBD1. CDR1 and CDR2 (germline): SEHNR, FQNEAQ (reference sequence). The V segment lost 5 bases and the J segment 9 bases; nucleotides outside the gene matches: 10. The CDR3 runs to 13 residues. Here the CDR3 DNA reads TGTGCCAGCAGCCCTCCGGACAGGCCGCGGCAGTACTTC. Its translation is CASSPPDRPRQYF.

At least ten counts were recorded for this clonotype. This sequence joins TRBV10-2 and TRBJ2-1, with 9 bases aligning to TRBD1. Germline CDR1 WSHSY, CDR2 SAAADI. The J segment lost 4 bases and the V segment lost 9 bases, leaving 10 bases of the junction unmatched. The CDR3 spans 15 residues. The CDR3 spells CASLSRDREYNEQFF. CDR3 DNA sequence: TGCGCCAGTCTGTCTCGGGACAGGGAATACAATGAGCAGTTCTTC.

This clonotype was counted only a few times. The gene calls are TRBV5-6 and TRBJ2-1, with D uncertain. V was shortened by 4 bases and J by 9 bases, with 11 bases between the two germline ends. This CDR3 is 12 amino acids long. CDR1 is SGHDT and CDR2 is YYEEEE in the germline V gene. This CDR3 reads CASSAGEGEQFF. The CDR3 DNA sequence: TGTGCCAGCAGCGCCGGTGAAGGTGAGCAGTTCTTC.

This clonotype was detected ten times or more. This rearrangement joins TRBV7-8 to TRBJ2-4; D may be TRBD1 or TRBD2 (5 bases each). Germline V CDR1 and CDR2: SGHVS, FQNEAQ. CDR3 size: 15 residues. V was shortened by 6 bases and J by 8 bases, with 20 bases between the two germline ends. The CDR3 loop is CASSIGAGFGDIQYF. DNA for the CDR3: TGTGCCAGCAGTATAGGGGCGGGCTTTGGGGACATTCAGTACTTC. Combining the CDR3 with reference TRBV7-8 and TRBJ2-4 gives the whole variable domain GAGVSQSPRYKVAKRGQDVALRCDPISGHVSLFWYQQALGQGPEFLTYFQNEAQLDKSGLPSDRFFAERPEGSVSTLKIQRTQQEDSAVYLCASSIGAGFGDIQYFGAGTRLSVL.

This rearrangement joins TRBV9 to TRBJ2-1; TRBD2 is a possible D gene (6 bases). Trimming removed 5 bases from V and 2 bases from J, with 14 bases in between. Per the germline V gene, CDR1 is SGDLS and CDR2 is YYNGEE. The CDR3 totals 15 residues. This CDR3 reads CASSFGGAPYNEQFF. CDR3 DNA sequence: TGTGCCAGCAGTTTCGGCGGGGCCCCCTACAATGAGCAGTTCTTC.